This entry describes one T cell receptor (beta chain). Its target is not known. The source of the sample is a study of Ad26.COV2.S vaccination and SARS-CoV-2 variants. The CDR3 covers 13 residues. Germline assignment: CDR1 SNHLY and CDR2 FYNNEI. With 6 bases removed from V and 8 bases from J, the gap between germline ends came to 14 bases. Points from the study as a whole: Vaccine recipients showed a spike-specific TCR breadth that was higher than in placebo recipients. Recipients of vaccine and of placebo showed similar breadth of their non-spike TCR repertoires. Considerable breadth of spike-specific CD8+ and CD4+ T cell responses has reportedly been documented following vaccination.

Produced via immunoSEQ multiplex PCR; TCRdb's table is partial and in-frame only. Counted here are over 130,000 clones, 86% occurring once; the ten biggest clones make up 4% to 6%. The rearrangement uses TRBV2 and TRBJ1-5, with D perhaps matching TRBD1 (5 bases). The TCR comes from a human donor who had recovered from COVID-19. Source: peripheral blood, taken after recovery from COVID-19. The CDR3 loop reads CASSLSKDKPQHF. The CDR3 DNA reads TGTGCCAGCAGCCTTTCTAAGGACAAGCCCCAGCATTTT.